A single count supports the clone carrying this TCR beta chain. The target antigen is unknown. As to time point: persistent/refractory GD, antithyroid drugs over 5 years with positive TRAb. Making the TCR library involved RNA that had been extracted from PBMCs. The data derive from a study of regulatory T cells in long-lasting Graves disease. Points from the study as a whole: Persistent disease exhibited a predilection for TRBV28, TRBJ1-2 and TRBJ2-5.

The authors built TCR beta libraries using iRepertoire HTBI primers and Arm-PCR of CDR3 regions. Each CDR3 protein is one row after TCRdb ran MiXCR on the multiplex PCR reads. Among hundreds of thousands of distinct CDR3 sequences listed, 30% were seen once. V shed 5 bases, J shed 5 bases, and the junction held 16 bases outside the gene matches. Germline CDR1 and CDR2: SGHNT and YENEEA. This CDR3 spans 18 amino acids. The genes are TRBV11-3 and TRBJ2-7, with 12 bases fitting TRBD2. This clonotype originated in a female donor with Graves disease. The sequenced sample was peripheral blood mononuclear cells (PBMCs), obtained when the disease was refractory, from a patient treated with antithyroid drugs. In DNA, the CDR3 is TGTGCCAGCAGCCTCGGCCTAGCGGGAGGGCCATTAATCCACGAGCAGTACTTC. Its translation is CASSLGLAGGPLIHEQYF.